Following are 21 T cell receptor beta chains from one sample sequenced in a study of monozygotic twins with inflammatory bowel disease. For each CDR3 protein, TCRdb gives one entry from its re-call of the 5' RACE reads, without DNA. Its table records about 420,000 distinct CDR3 sequences. Sequenced: blood. These receptors all stem from a human donor with ulcerative colitis or Crohn's disease, or a healthy co-twin of an affected twin (not recorded which).

This rearrangement joins TRBV5-1 to TRBJ1-5; TCRdb selects TRBD1, and the lack of DNA leaves this call unchecked. The CDR3 runs 17 residues. From germline, CDR1 is SGHRS and CDR2 YFSETQ. CDR3 in amino acids: CASSSGPGQGDNQPQHF. The entire variable domain, with the rest obtained from reference TRBV5-1 and TRBJ1-5, is as follows: KAGVTQTPRYLIKTRGQQVTLSCSPISGHRSVSWYQQTPGQGLQFLFEYFSETQRNKGNFPGRFSGRQFSNSRSEMNVSTLELGDSALYLCASSSGPGQGDNQPQHFGDGTRLSIL.

The CDR3 region is CASSSEGGMNTEAFF. V and J are TRBV5-4 and TRBJ1-1. From germline, CDR1 is SGHNT and CDR2 YYREEE (reference sequence). The CDR3 spans 15 residues.

CDR3 protein: CASSLERSLGGEQFF. The genes are TRBV11-2 and TRBJ2-1; no DNA is available, so the TRBD1 call from TCRdb remains unchecked. This CDR3 region has 15 residues. Germline loops: CDR1 SGHAT, CDR2 FQNNGV.

This chain connects TRBV5-1 to TRBJ2-3; with no DNA, the TCRdb D assignment of TRBD1 cannot be verified. Looked up from germline, CDR1 is SGHRS and CDR2 is YFSETQ. The length of the CDR3 is 15 residues. The CDR3 protein is CASSFPGQRTDTQYF.

The gene calls are TRBV7-9 and TRBJ2-2. The germline V gene has CDR1 SEHNR and CDR2 FQNEAQ (reference sequence). This CDR3 has 14 amino acids. CDR3 residues: CASSTRRNTGELFF.

The chain couples TRBV5-1 to TRBJ2-1; the TCRdb D gene call, TRBD2, has no DNA to confirm it. CDR1 and CDR2 from the germline V gene are SGHRS and YFSETQ. The CDR3 runs to 15 residues. The CDR3 is CASSRTSDNYNEQFF.

The chain recombines TRBV20-1 with TRBJ2-4; as DNA is missing, the TRBD2 call by TCRdb cannot be tested. The CDR3 is made up of 14 amino acids. The germline gives CDR1 DFQATT, CDR2 SNEGSKA (reference sequence). The CDR3 here is CSAMPSGRAFIQYF.

The V call is TRBV3-1, the J call TRBJ1-1; the TCRdb D gene call, TRBD1, has no DNA to confirm it. Germline lookup yields CDR1 LGHDT and CDR2 YNNKEL (reference sequence). This CDR3 comprises 15 residues. Here the CDR3 reads CASSHRTGRGTEAFF.

The chain uses TRBV20-1 and TRBJ2-1; TCRdb outputs TRBD1, but without DNA this stays unchecked. Germline CDR1 reads DFQATT; CDR2 reads SNEGSKA (reference sequence). This CDR3 has 15 amino acids. CDR3 protein: CSARGTGWSYNEQFF.

This chain connects TRBV11-2 to TRBJ2-5; TCRdb designates TRBD2, a call that cannot be tested without DNA. Germline CDR1 SGHAT, CDR2 FQNNGV. This CDR3 spans 16 amino acids. CDR3 loop: CASSKGVLASQETQYF.

The V call is TRBV28, the J call TRBJ1-4; the D call from TCRdb, TRBD1, cannot be confirmed without DNA. From germline, CDR1 is MDHEN and CDR2 SYDVKM. CDR3 length: 15 residues. CDR3 residues: CASSLTGASNEKLFF.

The genes are TRBV20-1 and TRBJ1-1; TCRdb's D gene call, TRBD1, goes unchecked for lack of DNA. CDR3 length: 14 residues. Germline V gives CDR1 DFQATT, CDR2 SNEGSKA (reference sequence). The CDR3 region is CSAAGTGALAEAFF.

This chain joins TRBV12-3 or TRBV12-4 and TRBJ1-5; TCRdb's assignment of TRBD1 cannot be checked, as there is no DNA. This CDR3 has 15 amino acids. CDR3 residues: CASRLNQGPNQPQHF.

The genes are TRBV29-1 and TRBJ1-1; without DNA, the TCRdb call of TRBD1 cannot be checked. Looked up from germline, CDR1 is SQVTM and CDR2 is ANQGSEA. CDR3 length: 13 residues. CDR3 in amino acids: CSVGKGGNTEAFF.

This CDR3 reads CASSPQVFVTEAFF. The V gene is TRBV19, the J gene TRBJ1-1; as DNA is missing, the TRBD1 call by TCRdb cannot be tested. This CDR3 contains 14 residues. Germline V gives CDR1 LNHDA, CDR2 SQIVND (reference sequence). The full variable domain, completed using reference TRBV19 and TRBJ1-1, is DGGITQSPKYLFRKEGQNVTLSCEQNLNHDAMYWYRQDPGQGLRLIYYSQIVNDFQKGDIAEGYSVSREKKESFPLTVTSAQKNPTAFYLCASSPQVFVTEAFFGQGTRLTVV.

The chain recombines TRBV9 with TRBJ2-5; no DNA is available, so the TRBD1 call from TCRdb remains unchecked. Per the germline V gene, CDR1 is SGDLS and CDR2 is YYNGEE. CDR3 length: 17 amino acids. The CDR3: CASSIEGGTGSWETQYF.

The rearrangement links TRBV6-1 to TRBJ1-6; lacking DNA, the TRBD1 call made by TCRdb goes unchecked. Germline lookup yields CDR1 MNHNS and CDR2 SASEGT. This CDR3 has 14 residues. CDR3: CASKPGTGSSPLHF.

The rearrangement joins TRBV7-8 to TRBJ2-2. Per the germline V gene, CDR1 is SGHVS and CDR2 is FQNEAQ. This CDR3 comprises 14 residues. CDR3 region: CASRTLLNTGELFF.

This chain connects TRBV29-1 to TRBJ2-2; TCRdb gives TRBD1 as the D gene, but with no DNA this cannot be confirmed. Germline V gene data show CDR1 as SQVTM and CDR2 as ANQGSEA. The CDR3 covers 13 residues. CDR3 in amino acids: CSVGMGDPGELFF.

This chain links TRBV5-1 with TRBJ2-7. The CDR3 consists of 16 residues. CDR1 and CDR2 (germline): SGHRS, YFSETQ. CDR3 sequence: CASSFSVSEPSYEQYF. Full variable domain (missing parts from reference TRBV5-1 and TRBJ2-7): KAGVTQTPRYLIKTRGQQVTLSCSPISGHRSVSWYQQTPGQGLQFLFEYFSETQRNKGNFPGRFSGRQFSNSRSEMNVSTLELGDSALYLCASSFSVSEPSYEQYFGPGTRLTVT.

This chain uses TRBV3-1 with TRBJ2-5. The CDR3 spans 14 residues. From germline, CDR1 is LGHDT and CDR2 YNNKEL (reference sequence). The CDR3 loop is CASSLGRPQETQYF.